These T cell receptor beta chains were read from a single sample in a study of blood T cell repertoires in COVID-19. The table came from immunoSEQ multiplex PCR; TCRdb's copy has only in-frame clones and leaves some out. The sample includes 310,000 or so clones, around 90% of them seen just once. Sequencing was performed on peripheral blood. Every receptor here comes from a man aged 65 to 79 with acute or convalescent COVID-19. Each CDR3 is given with its conserved first and last residue. D genes are given only for firm matches. The size entry is marked missing in some rows and otherwise reads once, few, many or a size class.

v_gene	d_gene	abundance	j_gene	CDR3nt	CDR3aa
TRBV28	NA	NA	TRBJ1-5	TGTGCCAGCAGTTTCGGGCGGAGGTCCCAGCATTTT	CASSFGRRSQHF
TRBV5-6	NA	NA	TRBJ2-5	TGTGCCAGCAGCTTGAACAGCCGGCGGGACCAGTACTTC	CASSLNSRRDQYF
TRBV5-4	NA	NA	TRBJ2-1	TGTGCCAGCAGCCTACCAGGGGTATCCTACAATGAGCAGTTCTTC	CASSLPGVSYNEQFF
TRBV15	TRBD1	NA	TRBJ2-2	TGTGCCACCAGCAGACATTTTGGACCGGGACAGGGAATCGGGGAGCTGTTTTTT	CATSRHFGPGQGIGELFF
TRBV10-3	NA	NA	TRBJ1-1	TGTGCCATCAGTGACCTCACGGGGGGGGTCCCGGAAGCTTTCTTT	CAISDLTGGVPEAFF
TRBV7-9	NA	NA	TRBJ2-2	TGTGCCAGCAACCGAGGCGCAGGGTTAACCGGGGAGCTGTTTTTT	CASNRGAGLTGELFF
TRBV7-2	TRBD1	NA	TRBJ1-2	TGTGCCAGCAGTTTGGACAGGGGGTATGGCTACACCTTC	CASSLDRGYGYTF
TRBV30	TRBD2	NA	TRBJ2-4	TGTGCCTGGAGTCTGCGGGGGGGCGTCCCCATTCAGTACTTC	CAWSLRGGVPIQYF
TRBV24-1	TRBD1	NA	TRBJ2-7	TGTGCCACCAGTGATAGCGGACAGGGGGCGGGCGAGCAGTACTTC	CATSDSGQGAGEQYF
TRBV18	NA	NA	TRBJ1-3	TGTGCCAGCTCCCAAGGACAGCTCGGAATGGGAAACACCATATATTTT	CASSQGQLGMGNTIYF
TRBV3-1/TRBV3-2	TRBD1	NA	TRBJ2-1	TGTGCCAGCAGCCAAGTGGGACAGCCAAACAATGAGCAGTTCTTC	CASSQVGQPNNEQFF
TRBV7-2	NA	many	TRBJ2-5	TGTGCCAGCAGCTTAGTAGGGGTGGTGGAGACCCAGTACTTC	CASSLVGVVETQYF
TRBV4-3	NA	NA	TRBJ2-3	TGCGCCAGCAGCCAAGGCCCAGCGGATACGCAGTATTTT	CASSQGPADTQYF